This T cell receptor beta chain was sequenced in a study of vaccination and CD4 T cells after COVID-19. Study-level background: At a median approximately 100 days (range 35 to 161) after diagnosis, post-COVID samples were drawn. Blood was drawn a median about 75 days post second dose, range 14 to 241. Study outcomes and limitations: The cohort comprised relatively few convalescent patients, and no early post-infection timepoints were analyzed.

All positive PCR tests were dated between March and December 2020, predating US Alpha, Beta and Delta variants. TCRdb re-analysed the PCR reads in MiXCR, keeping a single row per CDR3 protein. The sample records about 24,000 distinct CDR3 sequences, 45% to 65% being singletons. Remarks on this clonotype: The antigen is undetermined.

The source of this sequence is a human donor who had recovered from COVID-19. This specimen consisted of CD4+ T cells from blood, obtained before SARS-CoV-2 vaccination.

The CDR3, as DNA: TGTGCCAGCTCACAGAGACTTACAGATACGCAGTATTTT. Protein: CASSQRLTDTQYF. The gene calls are TRBV18 and TRBJ2-3, with D hard to call. This CDR3 has 13 amino acids. V lost 4 bases to trimming and J lost 3 bases, with 8 bases between them. CDR1 KGHSH and CDR2 LQKENI come from the germline V gene.